These 6 T cell receptor beta chains were sequenced from one sample in a study of shared clonotypes between healthy human individuals. Sequencing used immunoSEQ multiplex PCR; TCRdb keeps in-frame clones, though not all of them. The sample contains roughly 1,600,000 clones, approximately 98.5% of which appear only once. The specimen was naive CD4+ T cells sorted from blood. Subset: CD45RA+ positively selected. The receptors here all came from a man aged 25 to 40 in good health.

V usage is TRBV15 and J usage is TRBJ2-3, with 10 bases aligning to TRBD1. The CDR3 extends over 18 amino acids. Losses at the gene ends were 0 bases for V and 3 bases for J; bases not matched to a gene: 9. CDR1 and CDR2 (germline): LNHNV, YYDKDF (reference sequence). CDR3 in DNA: TGTGCCACCAGCAGAGATCCTTTCATGGACAGGGGGACAGATACGCAGTATTTT. It specifies CATSRDPFMDRGTDTQYF.

In its sample, this clone was seen once. This sample also contains other DNA sequences that code for the same CDR3. This chain links TRBV6-5 with TRBJ1-1; D is uncertain. The CDR3 contains 15 residues. Trimming left V 0 bases short and J 0 bases short, with 8 bases between. Germline V gene lookup returns CDR1 MNHEY and CDR2 SVGAGI. Here the CDR3 reads CASSYSGLVNTEAFF. In DNA form, the CDR3 reads TGTGCCAGCAGTTACTCCGGACTGGTGAACACTGAAGCTTTCTTT.

This sequence joins TRBV5-6 and TRBJ2-7, with 9 bases fitting TRBD1. This CDR3 comprises 14 residues. Germline V CDR1 and CDR2: SGHDT, YYEEEE. Losses at the gene ends were 0 bases for V and 5 bases for J; bases not matched to a gene: 3. In DNA, the CDR3 is TGTGCCAGCAGCTTGGGGACAGGGGTCGACGAGCAGTACTTC. Protein: CASSLGTGVDEQYF.

This chain connects TRBV15 to TRBJ2-6; perhaps TRBD1 as D (5 bases). V was clipped by 4 bases and J by 2 bases, with 15 bases between them. This CDR3 has 17 residues. From germline, CDR1 is LNHNV and CDR2 YYDKDF (reference sequence). CDR3 sequence: CATSTRTHRAGANVLTF. The CDR3 DNA reads TGTGCCACCAGCACCAGGACACACCGGGCTGGGGCCAACGTCCTGACTTTC.

J is TRBJ2-7 and V is TRBV6-6, with 7 bases fitting TRBD2. From germline, CDR1 is MNHNY and CDR2 SVGAGI (reference sequence). With V trimmed by 0 bases and J by 1 base, 6 bases remained unmatched. This CDR3 contains 16 residues. The CDR3 is CASSYSLQRESYEQYF. Here the CDR3 DNA reads TGTGCCAGCAGTTACTCGCTCCAGCGGGAATCCTACGAGCAGTACTTC.

The chain couples TRBV27 to TRBJ1-3; 10 bases are a match to TRBD1. Germline CDR1 MNHEY, CDR2 SMNVEV (reference sequence). V shed 5 bases, J shed 7 bases, and the junction held 5 bases outside the gene matches. CDR3 length: 14 residues. CDR3 in amino acids: CASSTRDRGNTIYF. CDR3 sequence (DNA): TGTGCCAGCAGTACACGGGACAGGGGTAACACCATATATTTT.